The rows below give T cell receptor beta chains drawn from one sample of a study of blood T cell repertoires in COVID-19. Clones were sequenced by immunoSEQ multiplex PCR, and TCRdb holds only the in-frame ones, with some missing. Altogether fewer than 350,000 clones are present, 70% to 90% being singletons, with the ten largest covering about 7.8%. Sequenced: peripheral blood. The receptors here all came from a woman between 50 and 59 years old who had recovered from COVID-19. The CDR3 runs from the conserved cysteine through the conserved F or W. The D gene is left open where the match is weak. Clone sizes are given selectively: once, few, many, or a class where the clone is expanded.

v_call	j_call	clone_size	d_call	cdr3_nt	cdr3_aa
TRBV4-1	TRBJ1-4	-	-	TGCGCCAGCAGCCAAGAAGGGGTATACCAGGGTGAAAAACTGTTTTTT	CASSQEGVYQGEKLFF
TRBV5-6	TRBJ2-5	-	TRBD2	TGTGCCAGCAGCTTGGTGGGAGCGGGAGTCGAGACCCAGTACTTC	CASSLVGAGVETQYF
TRBV9	TRBJ2-3	-	-	TGTGCCAGCAGCGGGCCATCCACAGATACGCAGTATTTT	CASSGPSTDTQYF
TRBV28	TRBJ2-1	-	-	TGTGCCAGCAGCCAGCCCGGGAGCCGCAATGAGCAGTTCTTC	CASSQPGSRNEQFF
TRBV6-1	TRBJ1-6	-	-	TGTGCCAGCAGTGAAGCGCGCGGGAACGGATCACCCCTCCACTTT	CASSEARGNGSPLHF
TRBV10-2	TRBJ1-6	-	-	TGCGCCAGCAGTGAACAGGGCGGAAATTCACCCCTCCACTTT	CASSEQGGNSPLHF
TRBV5-6	TRBJ1-1	-	TRBD1	TGTGCCAGCAGCTCCCGACAGGGGGCGCGGAACACTGAAGCTTTCTTT	CASSSRQGARNTEAFF
TRBV10-1	TRBJ1-2	-	-	TGCGCCAGCAGTGAGTCCGGCGGCTATGGCTACACCTTC	CASSESGGYGYTF
TRBV6-4	TRBJ1-1	-	TRBD1	TGTGCCAGCAGACCGACAGGGGTGAACACTGAAGCTTTCTTT	CASRPTGVNTEAFF
TRBV2	TRBJ2-3	-	-	TGTGCCTCAAAAATGGCGGCAGATACGCAGTATTTT	CASKMAADTQYF
TRBV10-2	TRBJ2-7	-	-	TGCGCCAGCAGTTTGGACAGTCACGAGCAGTACTTC	CASSLDSHEQYF
TRBV27	TRBJ2-7	-	TRBD1	TGTGCCAGCAGTTTATTAGGGGACAGGGACTACGAGCAGTACTTC	CASSLLGDRDYEQYF
TRBV3-1/TRBV3-2	TRBJ1-6	few	-	TGTGCCAGCAGCCCTGAGAGGAATTCACCCCTCCACTTT	CASSPERNSPLHF
TRBV30	TRBJ2-5	-	TRBD1	TGTGCCTGGAGTCTCCGGACAGGGAGATTACAAGAGACCCAGTACTTC	CAWSLRTGRLQETQYF
TRBV20-1	TRBJ2-3	-	-	TGCAGTGCTAGTTTCTCTAGGCGGCGGGGATTTTCAGATACGCAGTATTTT	CSASFSRRRGFSDTQYF
TRBV7-3	TRBJ2-1	-	TRBD1	TGTGCCAGCAGCTTAACCTTTACAGGGGTGAATGAGCAGTTCTTC	CASSLTFTGVNEQFF
TRBV14	TRBJ1-1	-	-	TGTGCCAGCAGCCCCCGGTTGAACACTGAAGCTTTCTTT	CASSPRLNTEAFF
TRBV7-9	TRBJ1-1	few	-	TGTGCCAGTTCTAGAGGGTCCACTGAAGCTTTCTTT	CASSRGSTEAFF
TRBV30	TRBJ1-2	once	-	TGTGCCTGGAGCAAAACCACACACTATGGCTACACCTTC	CAWSKTTHYGYTF
TRBV4-1	TRBJ1-4	-	-	TGCGCCAGCAGCCCCCTGGGGGGTTCCCATGAAAAACTGTTTTTT	CASSPLGGSHEKLFF
TRBV30	TRBJ2-2	-	-	TGTGCCTGGAGTCCTACCGGGGAGCTGTTTTTT	CAWSPTGELFF
TRBV24-1	TRBJ1-5	-	-	TGTGCCACCAGTGATGGCGGTCAGCCCCAGCATTTT	CATSDGGQPQHF
TRBV19	TRBJ2-2	-	TRBD1	TGTGCCAGTAGTGCAGGGGGCGCGGACACCGGGGAGCTGTTTTTT	CASSAGGADTGELFF
TRBV27	TRBJ2-1	-	TRBD2	TGTGCCAGCAGTTTAATCACTAGCGGGGGGGATGAGCAGTTCTTC	CASSLITSGGDEQFF
TRBV27	TRBJ1-1	once	-	TGTGCCAGCAGTTTTCGTTTTCTTCCCACGCGGGGGAACACTGAAGCTTTCTTT	CASSFRFLPTRGNTEAFF
TRBV3-1/TRBV3-2	TRBJ1-2	once	TRBD1	TGTGCCAGCAGCGGGGACAGCCCCCCATATGGCTACACCTTC	CASSGDSPPYGYTF
TRBV6-6	TRBJ2-3	once	TRBD1	TGTGCCAGCAGTTATCGACAGGGGGCGGTGGATACGCAGTATTTT	CASSYRQGAVDTQYF
TRBV5-1	TRBJ2-1	-	TRBD2	TGCGCCAGCAGCCCTACGGGACTAGCGGGATCCGGCTCCTACAATGAGCAGTTCTTC	CASSPTGLAGSGSYNEQFF
TRBV6-5	TRBJ1-1	-	-	TGTGCCAGCAGCTTACAGGGTCTGGATAAAGCTTTCTTT	CASSLQGLDKAFF
TRBV9	TRBJ2-5	-	-	TGTGCCAGCAGCGACCTAGGGGGTCTGCAAGGGACCCAGTACTTC	CASSDLGGLQGTQYF
TRBV5-4	TRBJ2-3	-	TRBD2	TGTGCCAGCAGCTTGAGCGCGGGGGCAGATACGCAGTATTTT	CASSLSAGADTQYF
TRBV12-3/TRBV12-4	TRBJ1-1	-	-	TGTGCCAGCTCCGCCCGGGGGGAGGCTGAAGCTTTCTTT	CASSARGEAEAFF
TRBV9	TRBJ1-1	many	TRBD1	TGTGCCAGCAGCGTAGCGGGACAGGGGAACACTGAAGCTTTCTTT	CASSVAGQGNTEAFF
TRBV10-3	TRBJ1-2	-	TRBD1	TGTGCCATCAGTGACGGGACAGGGGCCCCTGGCTACACCTTC	CAISDGTGAPGYTF
TRBV5-1	TRBJ2-3	-	-	TGCGCCAGCAGATACTCCGCAGATACGCAGTATTTT	CASRYSADTQYF
TRBV25-1	TRBJ1-1	-	-	TGTGCCAGCAGTGAATATGTGTGGGGGCGAGCTTTCTTT	CASSEYVWGRAFF
TRBV5-4	TRBJ2-1	-	-	TGTGCCAGCAGCTTGGGGTACCCGGAGGACAATGAGCAGTTCTTC	CASSLGYPEDNEQFF
TRBV3-1/TRBV3-2	TRBJ2-1	-	-	TGTGCCAGCAGCCAAGTGAAGCGTATGGCGGCCAGCTCCTACAATGAGCAGTTCTTC	CASSQVKRMAASSYNEQFF
TRBV7-8	TRBJ2-3	once	-	TGTGCCAGCAGCTCCGAAGAAGAGCCCTACACAGATACGCAGTATTTT	CASSSEEEPYTDTQYF
TRBV28	TRBJ2-7	-	TRBD1	TGTGCCAGCAGTTTAAGCCGGGACAGATTCCCAGTATGGTACTTC	CASSLSRDRFPVWYF
TRBV27	TRBJ2-1	-	-	TGTGCCAGCAGTTTATTGGACTCCCTATCGGGGTACAATGAGCAGTTCTTC	CASSLLDSLSGYNEQFF
TRBV10-3	TRBJ1-1	-	TRBD1	TGTGCCATCACTGTTGGCCGGGACAGGGACACTGAAGCTTTCTTT	CAITVGRDRDTEAFF
TRBV6-2/TRBV6-3	TRBJ2-5	once	TRBD2	TGTGCCAGCAGTAAGGGACTAGCGGGAGCTTTGGAGACCCAGTACTTC	CASSKGLAGALETQYF
TRBV6-2/TRBV6-3	TRBJ1-5	-	-	TGTGCCAGCAGTTTGGCGGGGGCGGGTCAGCCCCAGCATTTT	CASSLAGAGQPQHF
TRBV7-2	TRBJ2-7	-	-	TGTGCCAGCAGCGGACTCCCCTACGAGCAGTACTTC	CASSGLPYEQYF
TRBV2	TRBJ2-7	-	TRBD1	TGTGCCAGCCAGCGGGACAGGGGGAAGTACGAGCAGTACTTC	CASQRDRGKYEQYF
TRBV6-6	TRBJ2-7	few	TRBD2	TGTGCCAGCAGTTCCCCCCCTCAGCGGGGGTCCGGCGAGCAGTACTTC	CASSSPPQRGSGEQYF
TRBV7-8	TRBJ1-4	once	TRBD1	TGTGCCAGCAGCCTTGACACAGGGGGCGCAGAGGAAAAACTGTTTTTT	CASSLDTGGAEEKLFF
TRBV6-6	TRBJ2-1	-	TRBD1	TGTGCCAGCAGCAAGGACAGGGGGTTGGCCTATGAGCAGTTCTTC	CASSKDRGLAYEQFF
TRBV6-6	TRBJ2-7	-	-	TGTGCCAGCAGTTATTCTCAGGGGAGCTACGAGCAGTACTTC	CASSYSQGSYEQYF
TRBV9	TRBJ1-3	-	TRBD1	TGTGCCAGCAGCCCAGGACAGGCCGACACCATATATTTT	CASSPGQADTIYF
TRBV2	TRBJ1-5	-	-	TGTGCCAGCAGTGAGGGCCTTAGCAATCAGCCCCAGCATTTT	CASSEGLSNQPQHF
TRBV25-1	TRBJ1-1	-	TRBD1	TGTGCCAGCAGTGGGGACAGAATGGAAGCTTTCTTT	CASSGDRMEAFF
TRBV28	TRBJ2-5	-	TRBD2	TGTGCCAGCAGAGGGGGACTAGCGGGAGTTCGGGAGACCCAGTACTTC	CASRGGLAGVRETQYF
TRBV6-5	TRBJ2-7	-	TRBD1	TGTGCCAGCATAAGGATAGGGGACAGCTCCTACGAGCAGTACTTC	CASIRIGDSSYEQYF
TRBV10-3	TRBJ2-7	-	TRBD2	TGTGCCATCAGTGACCAGGGACTAGCGGGATACGAGCAGTACTTC	CAISDQGLAGYEQYF
TRBV21-1	TRBJ2-3	few	-	TGTGCCAGCAGCAAAGCCCGGACAGGCCTCGCCGGTGATAGGACAGATACGCAGTATTTT	CASSKARTGLAGDRTDTQYF
TRBV29-1	TRBJ1-2	once	TRBD1	TGCAGCGTTGCGGATCCAGGACAGGGTTCGGGCTACACCTTC	CSVADPGQGSGYTF
TRBV5-6	TRBJ1-2	-	TRBD1	TGTGCCAGCAGCTTGGTTGTCGGGACAGGGGAGGGTGGCTACACCTTC	CASSLVVGTGEGGYTF
TRBV24-1	TRBJ1-2	-	-	TGTGCCACCAGTGATTGGGGCTCCTGGGGCTACACCTTC	CATSDWGSWGYTF